The clone carrying this TCR beta chain was picked up many times. No antigen is known for it. From germline, CDR1 is MNHNS and CDR2 SASEGT. The CDR3 has 13 residues. Trimming pared 0 bases from V and 5 bases from J, leaving 7 bases between. CDR3 regions were amplified by Arm-PCR using iRepertoire HTBI primers to build TCR beta libraries. TCRdb fed the multiplex PCR reads into MiXCR, producing one record per CDR3 protein. The sample lists 420,000 or so distinct CDR3 sequences, around 15% occurring once. The data were obtained in a study of regulatory T cells in long-lasting Graves disease. Study as a whole: Patients with new Graves' disease had used antithyroid drugs below 3 months. Study-level findings and limits: With persistent disease, TRBV28, TRBJ1-2 and TRBJ2-5 were the favored segments. Persistent-disease Graves' patients showed less TCR diversity than new cases.

Regarding time point: newly diagnosed GD, antithyroid drugs for less than 3 months. The authors made the TCR library using RNA they extracted from PBMCs. The data also belong to a second study, concerning T cells in Graves' hyperthyroidism and ophthalmopathy. This second report adds: The TCR CDR3 was amplified in a first-round RT-PCR using the HTBI primer set.

The chain links TRBV6-1 to TRBJ1-2; D not certain. The receptor was derived from a woman younger than 35 with Graves disease. The material sequenced was peripheral blood mononuclear cells (PBMCs), taken at new diagnosis, from a patient treated with antithyroid drugs. The CDR3 protein is CASSEAVTYGYTF. For the CDR3, the DNA is TGTGCCAGCAGTGAAGCGGTGACATATGGCTACACCTTC.